These 3 T cell receptor beta chains originate from one sample sequenced in a study of Ad26.COV2.S vaccination and SARS-CoV-2 variants. Only in-frame clones appear in the TCRdb table, and some are missing; sequencing was by immunoSEQ multiplex PCR. The repertoire holds about 390,000 clones, 92% seen once, with approximately 1.6% in the top ten. Treatment in this sample: about 20 received Ad26.COV2.S at low or high dose, single or two shots; 5 received placebo; per-sample allocation not given. Sampling took place 63 days after the first vaccine or placebo injection. The sample was peripheral blood, taken in a trial of Ad26.COV2.S vaccine versus placebo. The receptors were sampled from a person aged 18-65 years who received the Ad26.COV2.S COVID-19 vaccine or a placebo.

This sequence joins TRBV15 and TRBJ2-2; 7 nucleotides match TRBD2. Germline CDR1 and CDR2: LNHNV and YYDKDF (reference sequence). With V trimmed by 3 bases and J by 5 bases, 12 bases remained unmatched. The CDR3 has 17 residues. CDR3 coding DNA: TGTGCCACCAGCAGGGGGGACTACAAAGCGAGGACCGGGGAGCTGTTTTTT. Amino acid sequence: CATSRGDYKARTGELFF.

The V gene is TRBV30, the J gene TRBJ2-3; D is perhaps TRBD1 or TRBD2 (6 bases each). There are 13 residues in the CDR3. Trimming cost V 2 bases and J 4 bases, with 10 bases left between them. In germline, CDR1 is GTSNPN, CDR2 SVGIG (reference sequence). CDR3 in amino acids: CAWSPGGADTQYF. The CDR3, as DNA: TGTGCCTGGAGTCCCGGGGGCGCAGATACGCAGTATTTT. The entire variable domain, with the rest obtained from reference TRBV30 and TRBJ2-3, is as follows: SQTIHQWPATLVQPVGSPLSLECTVEGTSNPNLYWYRQAAGRGLQLLFYSVGIGQISSEVPQNLSASRPQDRQFILSSKKLLLSDSGFYLCAWSPGGADTQYFGPGTRLTVL.

The chain uses TRBV7-9 and TRBJ2-7, with 7 bases aligning to TRBD1. V gave up 7 bases and J gave up 5 bases; unmatched junction bases: 5. The CDR3 runs to 12 residues. The germline CDR1 and CDR2 sequences are SEHNR and FQNEAQ (reference sequence). The CDR3 region is CASTDRAHEQYF. The CDR3 nucleotides are TGTGCCAGCACCGACAGGGCCCACGAGCAGTACTTC.